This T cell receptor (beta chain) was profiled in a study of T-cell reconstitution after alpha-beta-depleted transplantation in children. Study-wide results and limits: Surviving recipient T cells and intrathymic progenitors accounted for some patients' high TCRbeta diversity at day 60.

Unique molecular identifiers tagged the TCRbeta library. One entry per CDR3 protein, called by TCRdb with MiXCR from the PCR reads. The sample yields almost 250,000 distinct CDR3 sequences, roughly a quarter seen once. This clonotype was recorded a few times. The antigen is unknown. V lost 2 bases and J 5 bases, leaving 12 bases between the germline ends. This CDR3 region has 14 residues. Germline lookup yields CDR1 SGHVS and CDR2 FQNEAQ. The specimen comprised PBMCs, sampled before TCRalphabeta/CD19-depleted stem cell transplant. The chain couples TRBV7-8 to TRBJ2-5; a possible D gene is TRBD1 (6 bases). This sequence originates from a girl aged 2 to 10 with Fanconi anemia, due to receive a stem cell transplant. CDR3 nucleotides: TGTGCCAGCAGCTTAACCAACAGGGAGGAGACCCAGTACTTC. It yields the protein CASSLTNREETQYF. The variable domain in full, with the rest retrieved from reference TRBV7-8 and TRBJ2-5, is GAGVSQSPRYKVAKRGQDVALRCDPISGHVSLFWYQQALGQGPEFLTYFQNEAQLDKSGLPSDRFFAERPEGSVSTLKIQRTQQEDSAVYLCASSLTNREETQYFGPGTRLLVL.